This T cell receptor (beta chain) was identified in a study of blood T cell repertoires in COVID-19. Study-wide background: The analysed material was cDNA or gDNA that came from T cells, B-cell-depleted T cells, or PBMCs.

Germline loops: CDR1 SGHTA, CDR2 FQGTGA. This CDR3 contains 17 residues. Trimming removed 2 bases from V and 5 bases from J; junction bases left unmatched: 11. Profiling relied on immunoSEQ multiplex PCR, and the TCRdb table lists in-frame clones only, not all of them. The sample holds some 83,000 clones, around 80% seen once. This chain uses TRBV7-3 with TRBJ2-1; 8 nucleotides align to TRBD1. Sequencing was carried out using peripheral blood. The clonotype was recovered from a man aged 45-65 years with acute or convalescent COVID-19. The CDR3 DNA reads TGTGCCAGCAGCTTAGTACCCGGACAGGGAAGGGACAATGAGCAGTTCTTC. Its protein is CASSLVPGQGRDNEQFF.